The 7 T cell receptor beta chains presented below share a single source sample, sequenced in a study of T cell responses to AZD1222 COVID-19 vaccine. Profiling relied on immunoSEQ multiplex PCR, and the TCRdb table lists in-frame clones only, not all of them. This sample yields 150,000 to 180,000 clones, of which 75% to 95% are seen a single time; 1.5% to 2% belongs to the top ten. Sequencing was performed on peripheral blood, taken on day 0 of AZD1222 vaccination. These TCRs come from an adult in good health.

This chain uses TRBV7-3 with TRBJ2-2, with D hard to call. The CDR3 extends over 13 amino acids. V lost 6 bases and J lost 5, with 10 bases in between. The V gene's germline CDR1 is SGHTA and CDR2 FQGTGA. The DNA of the CDR3 is TGTGCCAGCAGGTCCGTCCCGACCGGGGAGCTGTTTTTT. Translation: CASRSVPTGELFF.

The rearrangement joins TRBV6-1 to TRBJ2-6, with no clear D. The germline V gene has CDR1 MNHNS and CDR2 SASEGT. The length of the CDR3 is 15 residues. V shed 3 bases and J shed 0 bases, with 6 bases lying between them. The CDR3 loop is CASSDSGSGANVLTF. In DNA, the CDR3 is TGTGCCAGCAGTGATTCGGGCTCTGGGGCCAACGTCCTGACTTTC.

The chain links TRBV29-1 to TRBJ1-1; perhaps TRBD1 as D (5 bases). Deletions cut 6 bases from V and 1 base from J, with 12 bases between. This CDR3 contains 13 residues. From germline, CDR1 is SQVTM and CDR2 ANQGSEA. CDR3 in DNA: TGCAGCGTGGACACGAGGGAGAACACTGAAGCTTTCTTT. Its protein is CSVDTRENTEAFF.

The rearrangement links TRBV5-4 to TRBJ2-1; 8 bases map to TRBD1. CDR3 length: 14 residues. V dropped 4 bases and J dropped 8; count of bases not matched to a gene: 8. Germline V gene lookup returns CDR1 SGHNT and CDR2 YYREEE (reference sequence). CDR3 region: CASSDSGQGHEQFF. CDR3 coding DNA: TGTGCCAGCAGCGACAGCGGACAGGGCCATGAGCAGTTCTTC.

The count of this clone is one. The V call is TRBV7-8, the J call TRBJ1-1, with a possible D match to TRBD1 (6 bases). This CDR3 region has 15 residues. V lost 1 base and J 2 bases, leaving 11 bases between the germline ends. Germline values: CDR1 SGHVS, CDR2 FQNEAQ. The CDR3 loop is CASSLVTGLNTEAFF. The CDR3 DNA reads TGTGCCAGCAGCTTAGTGACAGGCCTTAACACTGAAGCTTTCTTT.

About this clone: At the DNA level, this CDR3 is encoded by other sequences in the same sample as well. The V and J genes are TRBV9 and TRBJ2-2; no clear D. V shed 0 bases and J shed 5 bases, with 5 bases lying between them. This CDR3 region has 13 residues. Germline-derived CDR1 and CDR2 are SGDLS and YYNGEE. The chain's CDR3 is CASSVVSTGELFF. CDR3 sequence (DNA): TGTGCCAGCAGCGTAGTGAGTACCGGGGAGCTGTTTTTT.

The rearrangement joins TRBV6-6 to TRBJ2-3; D uncertain. Germline V CDR1 and CDR2: MNHNY, SVGAGI (reference sequence). CDR3 size: 15 residues. Trimming took off 6 bases at V and 0 bases at J, with 13 bases between the two ends. The CDR3 DNA reads as TGTGCCAGCAGACTGGACGGTGCTAGCACAGATACGCAGTATTTT. It encodes CASRLDGASTDTQYF.